These 20 T cell receptor beta chains came from one sample sequenced in a study of shared clonotypes between healthy human individuals. Sequencing used immunoSEQ multiplex PCR; TCRdb keeps in-frame clones, though not all of them. The sample holds just over 95,000 clones; under 70% are singletons and the top ten take more than 40%. Material: memory CD8+ T cells sorted from blood. Subset specified: CD45RO+ cells pooled with CCR7-negative TemRA cells. The receptor set was obtained from a young man in good health.

This clone was seen a handful of times. V is TRBV19 and J is TRBJ2-7, with TRBD2 matching over 10 bases. The CDR3 consists of 15 residues. Germline lookup yields CDR1 LNHDA and CDR2 SQIVND (reference sequence). The ends lost 5 bases at V and 2 bases at J; junction bases unmatched: 6. CDR3 DNA: TGTGCCAGTAGTCCCGCTAGCGGGGGACCCTACGAGCAGTACTTC. Protein sequence: CASSPASGGPYEQYF.

The rearrangement uses TRBV2 and TRBJ2-5, with D possibly matching TRBD1 (5 bases). V gave up 8 bases and J gave up 2 bases, with 24 bases separating them. The CDR3 extends over 17 amino acids. CDR1 is SNHLY and CDR2 is FYNNEI in the germline V gene. CDR3 loop: CASSVPGPRVKQETQYF. In nucleotides, the CDR3 is TGTGCCAGCTCCGTCCCGGGCCCCAGGGTTAAACAAGAGACCCAGTACTTC.

This clone was picked up many times. The chain employs TRBV7-8 and TRBJ2-7; 10 positions agree with TRBD2. This CDR3 spans 14 amino acids. Trimming took 5 bases from V and 4 from J; bases not matched to a gene: 5. The germline V gene has CDR1 SGHVS and CDR2 FQNEAQ. The CDR3 DNA reads as TGTGCCAGCAGCGGTTCTAGCGGGAGATACGAGCAGTACTTC. The encoded protein is CASSGSSGRYEQYF. The variable domain in full, with the rest retrieved from reference TRBV7-8 and TRBJ2-7, is GAGVSQSPRYKVAKRGQDVALRCDPISGHVSLFWYQQALGQGPEFLTYFQNEAQLDKSGLPSDRFFAERPEGSVSTLKIQRTQQEDSAVYLCASSGSSGRYEQYFGPGTRLTVT.

This clone was seen once. This chain joins TRBV28 and TRBJ1-5; weak D call: TRBD1 (5 bases). V shed 1 base and J shed 1 base, with 11 bases lying between them. This CDR3 spans 16 amino acids. CDR1 is MDHEN, CDR2 SYDVKM, per germline. CDR3 in amino acids: CASSLFPGISNQPQHF. In DNA, the CDR3 is TGTGCCAGCAGTTTATTCCCAGGGATAAGCAATCAGCCCCAGCATTTT.

This chain joins TRBV18 and TRBJ2-5; perhaps TRBD1 as D (6 bases). Trimming shortened V by 2 bases and J by 5 bases, and 9 bases separated the two germline ends. The CDR3 contains 13 residues. CDR1 is KGHSH, CDR2 LQKENI, per germline. CDR3 residues: CASSPGGYETQYF. In DNA form, the CDR3 reads TGTGCCAGCTCACCAGGGGGCTACGAGACCCAGTACTTC.

The V call is TRBV6-4, the J call TRBJ1-1, with unresolved D. Germline V lookup: CDR1 MRHNA, CDR2 SNTAGT. CDR3 size: 13 residues. Trimming removed 4 bases from V and 1 base from J, with 7 bases in between. The CDR3 sequence: CASSAGSNTEAFF. In DNA form, the CDR3 reads TGTGCCAGCAGTGCGGGGTCGAACACTGAAGCTTTCTTT.

The chain has TRBV11-2 and TRBJ1-1, with D tentatively TRBD1 (6 bases). The V gene's germline CDR1 is SGHAT and CDR2 FQNNGV. CDR3 length: 12 amino acids. Trimming stripped 6 bases from V and 8 bases from J, with 13 bases between. The CDR3 sequence: CASRTGGQEAFF. CDR3 bases: TGTGCCAGCAGGACGGGGGGGCAAGAAGCTTTCTTT.

The sample holds many counts of this clone. The gene calls are TRBV27 and TRBJ2-5; tentatively, D is TRBD1 (5 bases). Looked up from germline, CDR1 is MNHEY and CDR2 is SMNVEV (reference sequence). Trimming took 5 bases from V and 6 from J, leaving 13 bases between them. The CDR3 has 13 residues. The CDR3 DNA sequence: TGTGCCAGCAGTCTGGGGCTCGTGCAGACCCAGTACTTC. This codes for CASSLGLVQTQYF.

Ten or more counts support this clone. This chain connects TRBV7-9 to TRBJ2-7, with D perhaps matching TRBD2 (6 bases). The V end was cut by 3 bases, the J end by 2 bases, with 11 bases between. Germline CDR1 and CDR2: SEHNR and FQNEAQ (reference sequence). The CDR3 sequence is 14 residues long. The CDR3 here is CASSLAGTPYEQYF. The DNA for the CDR3 is TGTGCCAGCAGCTTGGCCGGGACTCCCTACGAGCAGTACTTC.

Here the CDR3 reads CATSRDGTDRSAEAFF. The CDR3 bases are TGTGCCACCAGCAGAGATGGCACGGACAGGTCAGCTGAAGCTTTCTTT. The rearrangement joins TRBV15 to TRBJ1-1; 7 positions match TRBD1. Unmatched junction bases numbered 10, after V lost 0 bases and J lost 6 bases. This CDR3 is 16 amino acids long. Germline V gives CDR1 LNHNV, CDR2 YYDKDF (reference sequence).

The chain links TRBV4-3 to TRBJ2-7, with 8 positions matching TRBD2. The CDR3 runs to 15 residues. The trim removed 3 bases at V and 6 bases at J, leaving 10 bases unmatched. CDR1 and CDR2 (germline): LGHNA, YSLEER. This CDR3 reads CASSHGPGLGAEQYF. DNA for the CDR3: TGCGCCAGCAGCCACGGACCGGGACTAGGTGCCGAGCAGTACTTC.

This clone is a singleton in its sample. V gene TRBV27 combines with J gene TRBJ2-1; 14 nucleotides match TRBD2. Trimming at V came to 4 bases and at J to 10 bases, leaving 9 bases not matched to a gene. The CDR3 length is 16 residues. CDR1 MNHEY and CDR2 SMNVEV come from the germline V gene (reference sequence). The CDR3 sequence: CASSSSRTSGRPEQFF. The CDR3 nucleotides read TGTGCCAGCAGTTCATCCCGGACTAGCGGGAGGCCAGAGCAGTTCTTC.

The V and J genes are TRBV27 and TRBJ2-7; D uncertain. Trimming removed 6 bases from V and 2 bases from J, with 8 bases in between. Per the germline V gene, CDR1 is MNHEY and CDR2 is SMNVEV (reference sequence). The CDR3 contains 12 residues. CDR3 amino acids: CASRATAYEQYF. The CDR3 nucleotides are TGTGCCAGCAGAGCTACCGCCTACGAGCAGTACTTC.

The rearrangement uses TRBV30 and TRBJ2-6; unclear D gene. Trimming shortened V by 1 base and J by 4 bases, and 5 bases separated the two germline ends. CDR3 length: 13 amino acids. CDR1 is GTSNPN, CDR2 SVGIG, per germline (reference sequence). The CDR3 DNA reads TGTGCCTGGAGTGCCCTCGGGGCCAACGTCCTGACTTTC. Residues: CAWSALGANVLTF.

In its sample, this clone was seen a few times. V gene TRBV7-6 combines with J gene TRBJ2-3, with D unresolved. CDR1 and CDR2 (germline): SGHVS, FNYEAQ. With 5 bases removed from V and 2 bases from J, the gap between germline ends came to 23 bases. This CDR3 has 18 amino acids. The CDR3, as DNA: TGTGCCAGCAGCCCCTTGGCTACCGTGGGCACACACACAGATACGCAGTATTTT. Its translation: CASSPLATVGTHTDTQYF.

This clone was counted a single time. CDR3 coding DNA: TGTGCCAGCAGCTTATCGACCCGGTCCCGACAGGGCGGCACTGAAGCTTTCTTT. Translation gives CASSLSTRSRQGGTEAFF. The V gene is TRBV7-6, the J gene TRBJ1-1, with 7 bases aligning to TRBD1. The junction had 16 bases not matched to a gene; V was cut back by 2 bases and J by 4 bases. The CDR3 is 18 residues long. CDR1 and CDR2 from the germline V gene are SGHVS and FNYEAQ.

The chain employs TRBV29-1 and TRBJ2-7, with D maybe TRBD2 (6 bases). This CDR3 contains 13 residues. Germline CDR1 reads SQVTM; CDR2 reads ANQGSEA. Trimming cost V 2 bases and J 3 bases, with 11 bases left between them. The CDR3 here is CSVETGVDYEQYF. For the CDR3, the DNA is TGCAGCGTTGAAACGGGGGTGGACTACGAGCAGTACTTC.

This sequence joins TRBV27 and TRBJ2-1; D ambiguous. Trimming left V 7 bases short and J 4 bases short, with 11 bases between. The germline CDR1 and CDR2 sequences are MNHEY and SMNVEV (reference sequence). The CDR3 runs to 13 residues. The CDR3 DNA reads as TGTGCCAGCAAAGGGCCCGGTTACAATGAGCAGTTCTTC. Amino acids: CASKGPGYNEQFF.

CDR3 coding DNA: TGCGCCAGCAGCTTGGTGGGTCTAGCGGGACATTCAGGGCCCGGGGAGCTGTTTTTT. Amino acid sequence: CASSLVGLAGHSGPGELFF. This chain uses TRBV5-1 with TRBJ2-2; 9 bases map to TRBD2. Per germline, CDR1 SGHRS and CDR2 YFSETQ. Germline trimming cut 0 bases from V and 6 bases from J; bases unmatched to any gene: 15. This CDR3 region has 19 residues.

This clone was seen at least ten times. The genes are TRBV28 and TRBJ1-1, with 8 bases identical to TRBD1. Germline values: CDR1 MDHEN, CDR2 SYDVKM. The trim removed 5 bases at V and 4 bases at J, leaving 9 bases unmatched. This CDR3 has 15 amino acids. The CDR3 DNA reads TGTGCCAGCAGTCACGGACAGGGCGCGGTCACTGAAGCTTTCTTT. This translates into CASSHGQGAVTEAFF.